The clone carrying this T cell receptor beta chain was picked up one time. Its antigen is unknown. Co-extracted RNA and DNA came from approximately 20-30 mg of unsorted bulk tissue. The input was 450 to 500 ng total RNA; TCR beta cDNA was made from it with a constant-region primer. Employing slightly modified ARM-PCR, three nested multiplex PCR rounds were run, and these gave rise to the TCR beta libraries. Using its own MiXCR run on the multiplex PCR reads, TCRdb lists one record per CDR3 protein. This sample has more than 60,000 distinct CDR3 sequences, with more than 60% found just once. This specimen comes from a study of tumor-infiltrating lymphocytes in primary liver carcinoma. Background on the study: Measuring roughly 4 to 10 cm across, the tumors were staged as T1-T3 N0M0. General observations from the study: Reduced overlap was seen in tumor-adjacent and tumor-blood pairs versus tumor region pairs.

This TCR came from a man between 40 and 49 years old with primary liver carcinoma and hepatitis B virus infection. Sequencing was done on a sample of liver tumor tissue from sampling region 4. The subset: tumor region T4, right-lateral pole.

In DNA, the CDR3 is TGTGCCAGCAGCTTAGGATCTAGGCCTGGCCCAGATACGCAGTATTTT. Its translation: CASSLGSRPGPDTQYF. J is TRBJ2-3 and V is TRBV11-2; the D is unclear. V dropped 1 base and J dropped 4 bases, with 15 bases sitting between them. The CDR3 has 16 amino acids. Germline-derived CDR1 and CDR2 are SGHAT and FQNNGV.